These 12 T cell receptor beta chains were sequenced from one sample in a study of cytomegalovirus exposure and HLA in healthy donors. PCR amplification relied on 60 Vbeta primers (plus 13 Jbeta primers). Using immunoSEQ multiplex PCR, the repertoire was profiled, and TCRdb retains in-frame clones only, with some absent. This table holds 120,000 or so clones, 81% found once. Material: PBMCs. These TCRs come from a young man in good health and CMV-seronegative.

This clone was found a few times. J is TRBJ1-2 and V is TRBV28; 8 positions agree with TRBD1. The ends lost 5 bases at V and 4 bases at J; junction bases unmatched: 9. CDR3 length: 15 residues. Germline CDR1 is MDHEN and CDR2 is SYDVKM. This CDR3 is CASSPTGQGLYGYTF. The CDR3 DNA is TGTGCCAGCAGTCCAACCGGACAGGGACTCTATGGCTACACCTTC.

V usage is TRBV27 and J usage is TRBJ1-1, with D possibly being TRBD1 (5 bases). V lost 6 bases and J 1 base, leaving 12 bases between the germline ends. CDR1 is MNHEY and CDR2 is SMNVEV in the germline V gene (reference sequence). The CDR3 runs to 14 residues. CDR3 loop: CASRRGHTNTEAFF. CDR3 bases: TGTGCCAGCAGACGAGGACACACGAACACTGAAGCTTTCTTT.

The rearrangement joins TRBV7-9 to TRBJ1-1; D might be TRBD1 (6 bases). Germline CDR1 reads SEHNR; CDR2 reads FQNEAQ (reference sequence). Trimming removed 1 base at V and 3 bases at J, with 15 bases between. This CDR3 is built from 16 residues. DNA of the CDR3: TGTGCCAGCAGCTTAGAGGGGGGGGTCGGGGACACTGAAGCTTTCTTT. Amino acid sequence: CASSLEGGVGDTEAFF. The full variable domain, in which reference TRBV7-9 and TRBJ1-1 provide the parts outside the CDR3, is DTGVSQNPRHKITKRGQNVTFRCDPISEHNRLYWYRQTLGQGPEFLTYFQNEAQLEKSRLLSDRFSAERPKGSFSTLEIQRTEQGDSAMYLCASSLEGGVGDTEAFFGQGTRLTVV.

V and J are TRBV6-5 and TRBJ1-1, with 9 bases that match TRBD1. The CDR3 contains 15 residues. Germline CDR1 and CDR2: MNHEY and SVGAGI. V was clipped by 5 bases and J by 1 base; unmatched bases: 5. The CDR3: CASSPATGGNTEAFF. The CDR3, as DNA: TGTGCCAGCAGTCCAGCGACAGGGGGGAACACTGAAGCTTTCTTT.

The CDR3 DNA follows: TGTGCCAGCAGCCGGGATTTGAACACTGAAGCTTTCTTT. Encoded protein: CASSRDLNTEAFF. The genes are TRBV5-5 and TRBJ1-1, with no clear D. The CDR3 runs 13 residues. The germline gives CDR1 SGHKS, CDR2 YYEKEE (reference sequence). The germline V and J ends were trimmed by 4 bases and 0 bases, with 7 bases remaining between them.

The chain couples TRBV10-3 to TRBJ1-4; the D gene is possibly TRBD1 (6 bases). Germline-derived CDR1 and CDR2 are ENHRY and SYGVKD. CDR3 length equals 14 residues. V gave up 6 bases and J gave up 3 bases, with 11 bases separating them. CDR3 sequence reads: CAISPQGSNEKLFF. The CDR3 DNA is TGTGCCATCAGCCCACAGGGTTCTAATGAAAAACTGTTTTTT.

As DNA, the CDR3 is TGTGCCAGCAGCGTAGACGGGGATGGAAACACCATATATTTT. It translates to CASSVDGDGNTIYF. The chain joins TRBV9 to TRBJ1-3; D remains ambiguous. The germline CDR1 and CDR2 sequences are SGDLS and YYNGEE. Trimming cost V 0 bases and J 3 bases, with 7 bases left between them. This CDR3 is built from 14 residues.

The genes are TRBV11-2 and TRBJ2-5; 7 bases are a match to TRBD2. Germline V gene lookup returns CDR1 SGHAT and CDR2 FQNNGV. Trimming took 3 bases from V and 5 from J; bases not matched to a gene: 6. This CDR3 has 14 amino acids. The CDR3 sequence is CASSLRLAGETQYF. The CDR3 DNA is TGTGCCAGCAGCTTGAGACTAGCAGGGGAGACCCAGTACTTC.

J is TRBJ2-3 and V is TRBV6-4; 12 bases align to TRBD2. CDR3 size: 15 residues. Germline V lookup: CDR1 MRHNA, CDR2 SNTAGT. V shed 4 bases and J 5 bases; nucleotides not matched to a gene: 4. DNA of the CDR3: TGTGCCAGCAGTGTTGGACTAGCGGGGATAGATACGCAGTATTTT. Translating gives CASSVGLAGIDTQYF.

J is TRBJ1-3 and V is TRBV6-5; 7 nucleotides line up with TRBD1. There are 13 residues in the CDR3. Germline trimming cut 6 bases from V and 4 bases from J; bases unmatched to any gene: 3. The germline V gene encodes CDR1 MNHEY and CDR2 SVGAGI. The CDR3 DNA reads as TGTGCCAGCAGAAGGGGGCTCGGAAACACCATATATTTT. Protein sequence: CASRRGLGNTIYF.

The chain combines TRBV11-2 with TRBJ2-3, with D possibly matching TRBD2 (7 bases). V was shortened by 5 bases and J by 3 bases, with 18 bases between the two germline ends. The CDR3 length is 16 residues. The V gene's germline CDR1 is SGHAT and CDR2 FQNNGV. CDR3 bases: TGTGCCAGCAGCCTAAATCGGGGGGCCGGGACAGATACGCAGTATTTT. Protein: CASSLNRGAGTDTQYF.

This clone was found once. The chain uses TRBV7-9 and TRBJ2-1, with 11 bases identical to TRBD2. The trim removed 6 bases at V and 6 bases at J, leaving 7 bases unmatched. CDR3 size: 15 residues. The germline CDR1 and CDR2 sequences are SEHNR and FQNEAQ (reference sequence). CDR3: CASRSTSGESNEQFF. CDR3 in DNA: TGTGCCAGCAGGTCGACTAGCGGGGAAAGCAATGAGCAGTTCTTC.